This is a list of T cell receptor beta chains from one sample in a study of radiotherapy plus CTLA-4 blockade in lung cancer. Sequencing was performed with immunoSEQ multiplex PCR; in TCRdb, only in-frame clones are kept and a portion is missing. The sample has approximately 73,000 clones, about nine tenths seen once. This specimen was peripheral blood, taken from a patient treated with radiotherapy plus ipilimumab. The receptors come from a human donor with non-small cell lung cancer that progressed on radiotherapy plus ipilimumab. CDR3s include the opening cysteine and the closing phenylalanine or tryptophan. A D gene is named only where the DNA matches it firmly. Not every row has a clone size; where given, it reads once, few, many or a size class.

j_call: TRBJ2-5
d_call: TRBD2
clone_size: -
v_call: TRBV5-1
cdr3_aa: CASSFVGGPGETQYF
cdr3_nt: TGCGCCAGCAGCTTTGTGGGAGGGCCGGGGGAGACCCAGTACTTC

j_call: TRBJ2-7
d_call: -
clone_size: once
v_call: TRBV9
cdr3_aa: CASSVEQGTYEQYF
cdr3_nt: TGTGCCAGCAGCGTAGAACAGGGAACCTACGAGCAGTACTTC

j_call: TRBJ2-7
d_call: -
clone_size: -
v_call: TRBV5-1
cdr3_aa: CASRMGQGRNYEQYF
cdr3_nt: TGCGCCAGCAGGATGGGGCAGGGCAGGAACTACGAGCAGTACTTC

j_call: TRBJ2-3
d_call: -
clone_size: -
v_call: TRBV21-1
cdr3_aa: CASRTLRHPGNTDTQYF
cdr3_nt: TGTGCCAGCAGAACGTTACGACACCCCGGGAACACAGATACGCAGTATTTT

j_call: TRBJ1-1
d_call: -
clone_size: -
v_call: TRBV10-3
cdr3_aa: CAIRPGPGTEAFF
cdr3_nt: TGTGCCATCAGACCGGGACCAGGGACTGAAGCTTTCTTT

j_call: TRBJ1-2
d_call: -
clone_size: -
v_call: TRBV5-1
cdr3_aa: CASSLPPGGDTF
cdr3_nt: TGCGCCAGCAGCTTGCCCCCCGGAGGGGACACCTTC

j_call: TRBJ1-5
d_call: -
clone_size: -
v_call: TRBV27
cdr3_aa: CASSLAGGNQPQHF
cdr3_nt: TGTGCCAGCAGTTTGGCGGGAGGCAATCAGCCCCAGCATTTT

j_call: TRBJ2-3
d_call: -
clone_size: -
v_call: TRBV9
cdr3_aa: CASSVESGADTQYF
cdr3_nt: TGTGCCAGCAGCGTTGAGAGTGGAGCAGATACGCAGTATTTT

j_call: TRBJ1-2
d_call: TRBD1
clone_size: -
v_call: TRBV9
cdr3_aa: CASSGDRSYNYGYTF
cdr3_nt: TGTGCCAGCTCGGGGGACAGGAGTTATAACTATGGCTACACCTTC

j_call: TRBJ2-1
d_call: TRBD2
clone_size: few
v_call: TRBV18
cdr3_aa: CASSPSASGSNEQFF
cdr3_nt: TGTGCCAGCTCACCAAGCGCTAGCGGGAGCAATGAGCAGTTCTTC